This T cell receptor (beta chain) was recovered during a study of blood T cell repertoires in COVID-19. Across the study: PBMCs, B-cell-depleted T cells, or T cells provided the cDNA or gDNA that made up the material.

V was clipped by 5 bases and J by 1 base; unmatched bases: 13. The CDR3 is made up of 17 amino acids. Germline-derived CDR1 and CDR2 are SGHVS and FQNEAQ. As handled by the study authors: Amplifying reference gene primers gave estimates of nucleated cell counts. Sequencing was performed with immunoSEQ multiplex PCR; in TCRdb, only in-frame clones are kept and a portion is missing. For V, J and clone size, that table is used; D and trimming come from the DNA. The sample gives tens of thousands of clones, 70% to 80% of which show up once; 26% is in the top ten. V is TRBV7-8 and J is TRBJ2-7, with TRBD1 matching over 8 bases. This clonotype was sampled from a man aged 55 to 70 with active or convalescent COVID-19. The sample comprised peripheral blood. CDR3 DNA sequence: TGTGCCAGCAGCCCCCAGCCTGACAGGGGCCCTTCCTACGAGCAGTACTTC. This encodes CASSPQPDRGPSYEQYF.